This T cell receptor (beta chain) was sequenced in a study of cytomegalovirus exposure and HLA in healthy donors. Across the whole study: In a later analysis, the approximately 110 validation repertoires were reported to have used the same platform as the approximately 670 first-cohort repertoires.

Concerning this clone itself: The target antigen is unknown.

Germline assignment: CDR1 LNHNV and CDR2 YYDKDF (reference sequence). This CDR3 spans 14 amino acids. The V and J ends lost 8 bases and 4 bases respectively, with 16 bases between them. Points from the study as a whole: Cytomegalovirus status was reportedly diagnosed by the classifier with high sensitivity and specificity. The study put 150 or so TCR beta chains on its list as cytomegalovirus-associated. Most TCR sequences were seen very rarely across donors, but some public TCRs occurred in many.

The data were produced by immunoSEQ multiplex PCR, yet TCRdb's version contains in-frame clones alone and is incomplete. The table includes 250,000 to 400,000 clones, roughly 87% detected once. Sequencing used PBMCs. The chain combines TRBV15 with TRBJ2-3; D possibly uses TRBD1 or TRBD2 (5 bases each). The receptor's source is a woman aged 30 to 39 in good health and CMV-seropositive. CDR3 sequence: CATWGRRGADTQYF. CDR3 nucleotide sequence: TGTGCCACCTGGGGCAGGAGAGGGGCAGATACGCAGTATTTT.